This TCR beta chain was sequenced for a study of glioma-infiltrating T cells after dendritic cell vaccination. At the level of the study: The vaccine used monocyte-derived dendritic cells pulsed overnight with autologous tumor lysate.

The sample's time point: after dendritic cell vaccination, including at tumor progression/relapse. This CDR3 is built from 16 residues. The germline V gene encodes CDR1 SNHLY and CDR2 FYNNEI. Trimming shortened V by 2 bases and J by 2 bases, and 15 bases separated the two germline ends. TCRdb's copy holds only in-frame clones and misses some; the assay was immunoSEQ multiplex PCR. Of about 94,000 clones detected, 65% to 85% appear once; the ten largest clones hold about 5.7%. This clone was picked up one time. Sample: blood, taken after dendritic cell vaccination. The V call is TRBV2, the J call TRBJ2-5; tentative D call: TRBD1 (5 bases). The source is a human donor with glioblastoma. The CDR3 loop reads CASSEQGRGYQETQYF. CDR3 sequence (DNA): TGTGCCAGCAGTGAACAGGGTAGGGGATATCAAGAGACCCAGTACTTC.